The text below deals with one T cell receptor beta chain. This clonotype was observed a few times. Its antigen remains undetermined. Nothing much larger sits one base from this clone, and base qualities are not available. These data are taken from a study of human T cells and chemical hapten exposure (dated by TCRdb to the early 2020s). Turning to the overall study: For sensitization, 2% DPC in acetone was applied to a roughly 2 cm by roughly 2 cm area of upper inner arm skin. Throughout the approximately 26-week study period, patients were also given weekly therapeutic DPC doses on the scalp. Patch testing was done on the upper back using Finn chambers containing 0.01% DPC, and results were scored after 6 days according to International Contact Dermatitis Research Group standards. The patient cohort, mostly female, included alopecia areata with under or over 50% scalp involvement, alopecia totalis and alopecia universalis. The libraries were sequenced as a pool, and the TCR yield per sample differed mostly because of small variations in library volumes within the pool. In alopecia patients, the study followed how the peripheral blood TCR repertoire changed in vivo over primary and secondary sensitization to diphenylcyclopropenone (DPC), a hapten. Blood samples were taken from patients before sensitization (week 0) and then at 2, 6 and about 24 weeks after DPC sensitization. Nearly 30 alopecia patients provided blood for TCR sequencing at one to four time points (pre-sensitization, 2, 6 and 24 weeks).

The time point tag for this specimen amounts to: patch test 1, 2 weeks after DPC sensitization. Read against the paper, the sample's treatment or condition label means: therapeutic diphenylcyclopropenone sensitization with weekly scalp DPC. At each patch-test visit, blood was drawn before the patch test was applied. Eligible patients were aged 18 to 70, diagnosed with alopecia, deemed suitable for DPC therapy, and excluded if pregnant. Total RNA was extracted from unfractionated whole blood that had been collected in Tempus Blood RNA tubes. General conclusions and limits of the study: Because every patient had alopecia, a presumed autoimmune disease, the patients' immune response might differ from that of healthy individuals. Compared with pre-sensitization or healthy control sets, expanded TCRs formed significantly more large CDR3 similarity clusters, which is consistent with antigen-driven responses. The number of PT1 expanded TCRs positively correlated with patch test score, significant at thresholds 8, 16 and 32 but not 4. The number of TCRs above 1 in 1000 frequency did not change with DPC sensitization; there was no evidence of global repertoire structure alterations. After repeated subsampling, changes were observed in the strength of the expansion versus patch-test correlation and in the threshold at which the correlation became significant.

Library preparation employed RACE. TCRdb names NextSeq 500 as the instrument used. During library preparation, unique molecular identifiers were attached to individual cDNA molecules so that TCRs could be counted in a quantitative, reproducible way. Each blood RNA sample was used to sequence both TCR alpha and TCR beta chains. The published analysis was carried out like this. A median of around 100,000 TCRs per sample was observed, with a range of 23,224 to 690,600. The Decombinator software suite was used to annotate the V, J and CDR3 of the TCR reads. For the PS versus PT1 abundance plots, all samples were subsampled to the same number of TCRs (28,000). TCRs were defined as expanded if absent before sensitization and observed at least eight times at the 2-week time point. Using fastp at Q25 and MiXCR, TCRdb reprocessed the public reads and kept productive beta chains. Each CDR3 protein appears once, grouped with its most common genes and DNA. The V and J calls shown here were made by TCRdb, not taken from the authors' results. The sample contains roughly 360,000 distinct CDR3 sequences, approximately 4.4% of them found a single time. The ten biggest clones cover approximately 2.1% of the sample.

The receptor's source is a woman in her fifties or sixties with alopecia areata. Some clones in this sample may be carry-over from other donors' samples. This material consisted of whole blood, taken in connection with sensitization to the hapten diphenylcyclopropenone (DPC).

The CDR3 sequence is CASSDVGQEIDRDTQYF. The bases are TGTGCCAGCAGTGATGTGGGACAGGAAATCGACCGGGATACGCAGTATTTT. The sequence joins TRBV2 to TRBJ2-3, with 8 bases matching TRBD1. At the junction V is shortened by 3 bases and J by 6 bases; bases outside the gene matches: 14. Taken from cysteine to phenylalanine, the CDR3 has 17 residues. Only CDR3 DNA remains: 51 bases, in frame from the first base. According to the germline V gene, CDR1 reads SNHLY and CDR2 reads FYNNEI.